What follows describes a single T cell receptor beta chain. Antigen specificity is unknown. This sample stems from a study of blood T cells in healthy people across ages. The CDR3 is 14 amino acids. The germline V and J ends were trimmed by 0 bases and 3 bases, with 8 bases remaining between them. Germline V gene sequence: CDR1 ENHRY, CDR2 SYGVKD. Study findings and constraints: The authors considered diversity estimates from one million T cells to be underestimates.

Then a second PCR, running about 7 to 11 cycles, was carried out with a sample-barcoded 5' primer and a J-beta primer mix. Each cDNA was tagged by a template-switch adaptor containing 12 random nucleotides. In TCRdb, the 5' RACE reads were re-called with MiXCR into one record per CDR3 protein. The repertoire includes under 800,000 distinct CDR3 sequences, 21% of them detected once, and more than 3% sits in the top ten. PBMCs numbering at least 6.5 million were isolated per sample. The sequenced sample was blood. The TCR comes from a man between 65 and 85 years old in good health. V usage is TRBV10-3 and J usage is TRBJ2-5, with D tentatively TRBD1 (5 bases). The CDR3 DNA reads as TGTGCCATCAGTGAGTCGCAGACAGAAGAGACCCAGTACTTC. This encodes CAISESQTEETQYF.